This TCR beta chain originates from a study of monozygotic twins with inflammatory bowel disease. The CDR3 is 16 amino acids. Germline-derived CDR1 and CDR2 are SGHVS and FQNEAQ. Remarks on this clonotype: What it recognizes is unknown.

TCRdb re-called the 5' RACE reads and gives one entry per CDR3 protein, without DNA. The table gives some 440,000 distinct CDR3 sequences; the top ten clones make up 2% to 2.5% of it. Study results and limitations: No discrimination was achieved between different T cell subtypes.

The TCR comes from a human donor with ulcerative colitis or Crohn's disease, or a healthy co-twin of an affected twin (not recorded which). The J gene is TRBJ2-1, the V gene TRBV7-8; TCRdb indicates TRBD2, and absent DNA this call remains unverified. Sequencing input: blood. CDR3 in amino acids: CASSLGLAGGENEQFF.